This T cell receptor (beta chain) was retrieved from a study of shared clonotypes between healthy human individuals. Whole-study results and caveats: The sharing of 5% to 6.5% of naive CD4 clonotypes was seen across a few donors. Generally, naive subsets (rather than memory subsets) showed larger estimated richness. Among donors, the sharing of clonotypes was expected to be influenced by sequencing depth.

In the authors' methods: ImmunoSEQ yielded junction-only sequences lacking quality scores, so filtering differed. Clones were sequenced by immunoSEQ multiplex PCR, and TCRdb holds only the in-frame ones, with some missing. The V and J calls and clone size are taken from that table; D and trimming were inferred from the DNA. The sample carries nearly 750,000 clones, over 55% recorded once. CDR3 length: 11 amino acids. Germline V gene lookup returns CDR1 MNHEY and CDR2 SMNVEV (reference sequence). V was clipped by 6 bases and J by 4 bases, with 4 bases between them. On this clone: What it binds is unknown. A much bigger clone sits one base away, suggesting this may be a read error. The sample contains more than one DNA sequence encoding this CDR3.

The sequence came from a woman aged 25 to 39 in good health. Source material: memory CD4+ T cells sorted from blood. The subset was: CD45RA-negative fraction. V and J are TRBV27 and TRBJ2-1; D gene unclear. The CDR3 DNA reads TGTGCCAGCAGCGATTACAATGAGCAGTTCTTC. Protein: CASSDYNEQFF.